This T cell receptor (beta chain) appears in the sequencing data of a study of T-cell memory formation after mild COVID-19. Comments on this clonotype: Its antigen is not known.

TCR alpha and TCR beta cDNA libraries carrying sample barcodes and UMIs came from 5'RACE with constant-segment primers. TCRdb re-derived calls from the 5' RACE reads in MiXCR, one entry per CDR3 protein. The repertoire holds roughly 250,000 distinct CDR3 sequences, with over 15% as singletons. Findings and limits, study-wide: The study found balanced CD4/CD8 in clones contracting day 15 to 85 and a CD4+ lean in later expanders. Pre-infection memory carried some responding clones, suggesting that cross-reactive memory joined. Mostly located in CM and EM were contracting CD4+ clones, with contracting CD8+ clones located in EMRA.

Germline CDR1 SNHLY, CDR2 FYNNEI. There are 14 residues in the CDR3. V lost 3 bases to trimming and J lost 2 bases, with 11 bases between them. The clonotype comes from a man aged 18 to 29 who had mild COVID-19 (a few samples of this study predate the infection). Cell type and time point are not known. What was sequenced was PBMCs or a T cell subset sorted from them (not recorded which). The rearrangement uses TRBV2 and TRBJ2-7; D possibly matches TRBD1 or TRBD2 (5 bases each). CDR3 in amino acids: CASSDRGSPYEQYF. The CDR3 DNA follows: TGTGCCAGCAGTGATCGGGGCAGCCCCTACGAGCAGTACTTC.